This T cell receptor (beta chain) stems from a study of T cell responses to AZD1222 COVID-19 vaccine. The CDR3 loop spans 16 amino acids. Germline V gene data show CDR1 as SEHNR and CDR2 as FQNEAQ (reference sequence). V lost 2 bases to trimming and J lost 1 base, with 14 bases between them. A note on this clone: The target antigen is unknown.

Regarding the study as a whole: Baseline antibody screening turned up just six seropositive AZD1222 recipients. The reported proportion of spike-specific TCRs targeting unmutated variant regions was nearly half. Elevations in Spike-specific TCR breadth and depth followed administration of two AZD1222 doses. CD4 TCRs associated with vaccination spanned spike, dominating at 160-218 and 743-854.

The method was immunoSEQ multiplex PCR; TCRdb's version includes in-frame clones alone and lacks a portion of them. The sample holds more than 95,000 clones, 90% seen once. Sequences were derived from peripheral blood, sampled on day 0 of AZD1222 vaccination. This chain links TRBV7-9 with TRBJ1-1; perhaps TRBD1 as D (6 bases). The receptor was derived from an adult in good health. CDR3 amino acids: CASSLPRSTGNTEAFF. The CDR3 region has the DNA TGTGCCAGCAGCTTACCTCGCTCGACAGGGAACACTGAAGCTTTCTTT.